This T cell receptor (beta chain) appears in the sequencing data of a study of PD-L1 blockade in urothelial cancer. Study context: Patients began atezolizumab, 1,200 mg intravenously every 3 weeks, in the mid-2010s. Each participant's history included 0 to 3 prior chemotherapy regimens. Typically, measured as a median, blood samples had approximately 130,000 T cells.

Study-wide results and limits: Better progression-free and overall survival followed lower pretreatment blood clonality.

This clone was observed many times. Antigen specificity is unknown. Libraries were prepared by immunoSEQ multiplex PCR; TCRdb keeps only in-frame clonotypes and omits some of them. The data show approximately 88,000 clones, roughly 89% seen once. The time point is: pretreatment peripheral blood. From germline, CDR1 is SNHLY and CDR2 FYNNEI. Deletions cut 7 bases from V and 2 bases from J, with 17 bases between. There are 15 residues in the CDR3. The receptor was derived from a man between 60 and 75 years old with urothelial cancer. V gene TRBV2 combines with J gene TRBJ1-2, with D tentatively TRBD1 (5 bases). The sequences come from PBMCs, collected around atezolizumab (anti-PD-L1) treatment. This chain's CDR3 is CASTRGGEGNYGYTF. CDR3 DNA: TGTGCCAGCACCCGTGGGGGGGAAGGGAACTATGGCTACACCTTC.